This T cell receptor (beta chain) was sequenced in a study of CD8 T cells in Susac syndrome. It was with random hexamers that about 0.45 to 1 ug RNA was reverse transcribed. By means of immunoSEQ multiplex PCR, TCR beta CDR3 spanning 54 Vbeta and 13 Jbeta underwent amplification. One entry per CDR3 protein, called by TCRdb with MiXCR from the immunoSEQ multiplex PCR reads. The table shows roughly 100,000 distinct CDR3 sequences, with roughly 94% occurring only once. The sequencing input was CD8+ T cells from PBMCs. This TCR derives from a human donor with Susac syndrome.

The DNA for the CDR3 is TGCAGCTCGGGGGGGGGTCTCAATGAAGCTTTCTTT. This gives the protein CSSGGGLNEAFF. V is TRBV29-1 and J is TRBJ1-1; the D gene is possibly TRBD1 (5 bases). The CDR3 has 12 amino acids. Germline assignment: CDR1 SQVTM and CDR2 ANQGSEA. V lost 8 bases, J lost 7 bases, and 17 bases lay in between.